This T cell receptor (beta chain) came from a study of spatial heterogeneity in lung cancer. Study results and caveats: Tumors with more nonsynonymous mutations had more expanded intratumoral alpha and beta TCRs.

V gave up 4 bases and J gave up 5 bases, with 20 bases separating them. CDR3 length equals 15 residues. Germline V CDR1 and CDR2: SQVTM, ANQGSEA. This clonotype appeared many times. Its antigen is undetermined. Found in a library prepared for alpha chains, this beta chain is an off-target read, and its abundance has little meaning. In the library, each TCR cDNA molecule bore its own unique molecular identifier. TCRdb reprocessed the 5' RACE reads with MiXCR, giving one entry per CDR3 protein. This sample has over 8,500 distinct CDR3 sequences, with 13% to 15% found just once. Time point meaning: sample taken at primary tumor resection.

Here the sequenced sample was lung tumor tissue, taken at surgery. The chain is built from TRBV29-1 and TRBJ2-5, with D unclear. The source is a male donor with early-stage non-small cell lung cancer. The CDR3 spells CSVASGSLAMETQYF. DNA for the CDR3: TGCAGCGTTGCTTCCGGGTCTCTTGCGATGGAGACCCAGTACTTC. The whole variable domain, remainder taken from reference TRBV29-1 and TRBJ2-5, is SAVISQKPSRDICQRGTSLTIQCQVDSQVTMMFWYRQQPGQSLTLIATANQGSEATYESGFVIDKFPISRPNLTFSTLTVSNMSPEDSSIYLCSVASGSLAMETQYFGPGTRLLVL.